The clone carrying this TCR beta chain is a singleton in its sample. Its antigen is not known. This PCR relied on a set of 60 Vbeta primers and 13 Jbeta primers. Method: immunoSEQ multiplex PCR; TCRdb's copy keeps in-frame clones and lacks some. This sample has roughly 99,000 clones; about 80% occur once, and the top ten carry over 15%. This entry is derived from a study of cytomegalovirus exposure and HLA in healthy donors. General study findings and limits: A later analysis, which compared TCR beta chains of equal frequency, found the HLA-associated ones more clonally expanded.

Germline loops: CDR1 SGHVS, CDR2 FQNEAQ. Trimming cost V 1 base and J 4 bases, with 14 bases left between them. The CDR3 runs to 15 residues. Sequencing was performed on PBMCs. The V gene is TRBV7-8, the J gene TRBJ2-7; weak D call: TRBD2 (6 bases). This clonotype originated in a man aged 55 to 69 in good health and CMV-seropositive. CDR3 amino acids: CASSLGGAGRYEQYF. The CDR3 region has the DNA TGTGCCAGCAGCTTAGGCGGGGCAGGGCGGTACGAGCAGTACTTC. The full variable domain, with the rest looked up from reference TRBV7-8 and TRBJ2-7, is GAGVSQSPRYKVAKRGQDVALRCDPISGHVSLFWYQQALGQGPEFLTYFQNEAQLDKSGLPSDRFFAERPEGSVSTLKIQRTQQEDSAVYLCASSLGGAGRYEQYFGPGTRLTVT.